These 5 T cell receptor beta chains were all obtained from the same sample, sequenced in a study of T cell clonality in common variable immunodeficiency. Only in-frame clones appear in the TCRdb table, and some are missing; sequencing was by immunoSEQ multiplex PCR. The sample yields 30,000 to 40,000 clones, without any singletons. The sequencing sample was made of peripheral blood mononuclear cells. The receptors shown here come from a person between 18 and 69 years old in good health.

This clone was seen ten or more times. Sequencing ends 3 residues short of the CDR3 end; the germline J gene provides the rest. The chain links TRBV5-1 to TRBJ1-3; 7 bases are a match to TRBD1. Germline trimming cut 1 base from V and 2 bases from J; bases unmatched to any gene: 3. The CDR3 consists of 15 residues. Per the germline V gene, CDR1 is SGHRS and CDR2 is YFSETQ. The covered CDR3 bases are TGCGCCAGCAGCTTGTTTACAGGGGCTGGAAACACC. It specifies CASSLFTGAGNT. The whole CDR3 region reads CASSLFTGAGNTIYF.

Ten or more counts support this clone. The read finishes 3 residues shy of the CDR3 end, and the germline J gene is used to complete it. This chain links TRBV19 with TRBJ2-1, with 9 bases that match TRBD1. Germline lookup yields CDR1 LNHDA and CDR2 SQIVND (reference sequence). This CDR3 spans 16 amino acids. The junction had 6 bases not matched to a gene; V was cut back by 6 bases and J by 0 bases. CDR3 bases read: TGTGCCAGTAGCGGGACAGGGAAGGTCTCCTACAATGAG. Amino acid sequence: CASSGTGKVSYNE. The full CDR3 protein reads CASSGTGKVSYNEQFF.

This clone was recorded at least ten times. The read gets to within 3 residues of the CDR3 end, and the germline J gene fills in the rest. V is TRBV10-1 and J is TRBJ1-1; a weak D match, TRBD1 (5 bases). The CDR3 runs 13 residues. V lost 4 bases and J lost 1, with 7 bases in between. Germline CDR1 WNHNN, CDR2 SYGVQD (reference sequence). The DNA read from the CDR3 is TGCGCCAGCAGTGGACAGTGGAACACTGAA. This sequence encodes CASSGQWNTE. The entire CDR3 protein is CASSGQWNTEAFF.

This clone has a count of ten or more. Sequencing ends 3 residues short of the CDR3 end; the germline J gene provides the rest. The chain has TRBV20-1 and TRBJ2-1, with D possibly matching TRBD1 (7 bases). Germline V gives CDR1 DFQATT, CDR2 SNEGSKA (reference sequence). Trimming took off 6 bases at V and 7 bases at J, with 16 bases between the two ends. This CDR3 is 13 amino acids long. The part of the CDR3 DNA that was read is TGCAGTGCCCCTCGACAGGGAGGAAATGAG. Translated: CSAPRQGGNE. The complete CDR3 reads CSAPRQGGNEQFF.

This clone showed up many times. From the germline J gene comes the end of the CDR3, since the read stops 3 residues before it. The J gene is TRBJ1-1, the V gene TRBV9; 10 bases map to TRBD1. Germline V gene lookup returns CDR1 SGDLS and CDR2 YYNGEE. The CDR3 is 14 amino acids. Trimming cost V 3 bases and J 5 bases; bases outside gene matches: 4. The CDR3 is CASSAGTGVTEAFF. The covered CDR3 bases are TGTGCCAGCAGCGCCGGGACAGGGGTAACTGAA.